The 15 T cell receptor beta chains reported below all come from one sample, sequenced in a study of T-cell reconstitution after alpha-beta-depleted transplantation in children. Preparation of the TCRbeta library used unique molecular identifiers. In TCRdb, the PCR reads were re-called with MiXCR into one record per CDR3 protein. Among more than 450,000 distinct CDR3 sequences listed, around 19% were seen once. The material was PBMCs from the stem cell graft donor, obtained from the stem cell graft. The receptor set was obtained from a human donor who donated a stem cell graft to a child with acute lymphoblastic leukemia.

This clonotype was picked up one time. This chain joins TRBV11-2 and TRBJ2-2; 13 bases agree with TRBD2. J lost 1 base, V lost 9 bases, and 14 bases had no gene match. The CDR3 has 19 amino acids. Germline V gives CDR1 SGHAT, CDR2 FQNNGV. CDR3 bases: TGTGCCAGTTTCAGACCGGGACTAGCGGGGACCCTGAACACCGGGGAGCTGTTTTTT. Translation gives CASFRPGLAGTLNTGELFF.

The table lists this clonotype with a few counts. The chain has TRBV4-1 and TRBJ2-4; TRBD1 is a possible D gene (6 bases). The CDR3 is made up of 18 amino acids. Per the germline V gene, CDR1 is MGHRA and CDR2 is YSYEKL. V gave up 1 base and J gave up 0 bases, with 16 bases separating them. The CDR3 is CASSQGRQGPLAKNIQYF. CDR3 in DNA: TGCGCCAGCAGCCAAGGGAGGCAGGGGCCCCTAGCCAAAAACATTCAGTACTTC.

The chain uses TRBV6-1 and TRBJ2-7, with 8 nucleotides matching TRBD2. CDR3 length equals 15 residues. V trimming: 6 bases; J trimming: 0 bases; junction bases outside the gene matches: 7. Germline V gives CDR1 MNHNS, CDR2 SASEGT. CDR3 loop: CASSGSGSVSYEQYF. The CDR3 DNA reads as TGTGCCAGCAGCGGGAGCGGGAGCGTCTCCTACGAGCAGTACTTC.

V gene TRBV27 combines with J gene TRBJ2-7; D is unresolved. Trimming took off 2 bases at V and 4 bases at J, with 9 bases between the two ends. Germline lookup yields CDR1 MNHEY and CDR2 SMNVEV (reference sequence). This CDR3 comprises 13 residues. The CDR3 sequence: CASSLRLQYEQYF. The CDR3 nucleotides are TGTGCCAGCAGTTTACGGCTTCAGTACGAGCAGTACTTC.

The gene calls are TRBV20-1 and TRBJ2-1; 11 bases map to TRBD2. From germline, CDR1 is DFQATT and CDR2 SNEGSKA (reference sequence). V trimming: 3 bases; J trimming: 4 bases; junction bases outside the gene matches: 8. The CDR3 contains 16 residues. CDR3 loop: CSARDGTSGEYNEQFF. CDR3 DNA: TGCAGTGCTAGGGACGGGACTAGCGGAGAGTACAATGAGCAGTTCTTC.

This clonotype appeared a few times. The rearrangement uses TRBV6-5 and TRBJ2-2; D remains unclear. The CDR3 contains 12 residues. V lost 6 bases and J lost 3, with 5 bases in between. CDR1 and CDR2 from the germline V gene are MNHEY and SVGAGI. In nucleotides, the CDR3 is TGTGCCAGCAGCCACCACACCGGGGAGCTGTTTTTT. As protein: CASSHHTGELFF.

In this sample, this clonotype turned up once. The J gene is TRBJ2-4, the V gene TRBV3-1, with TRBD1 as a possible D gene (5 bases). V dropped 4 bases and J dropped 0 bases, with 19 bases sitting between them. The CDR3 is 18 residues long. Per germline, CDR1 LGHDT and CDR2 YNNKEL (reference sequence). The chain's CDR3 is CASSPTAPTDLAKNIQYF. The DNA of the CDR3 is TGTGCCAGCAGCCCGACAGCGCCTACTGACTTAGCCAAAAACATTCAGTACTTC.

The rearrangement uses TRBV20-1 and TRBJ2-2; 7 nucleotides match TRBD2. CDR3 length: 13 residues. Germline CDR1 reads DFQATT; CDR2 reads SNEGSKA (reference sequence). CDR3 protein: CSLRRGGTGELFF. Here the CDR3 DNA reads TGCAGCCTCCGTCGCGGGGGCACCGGGGAGCTGTTTTTT.

The rearrangement uses TRBV27 and TRBJ2-7; 7 bases fit TRBD1. The trim removed 6 bases at V and 5 bases at J, leaving 13 bases unmatched. In germline, CDR1 is MNHEY, CDR2 SMNVEV (reference sequence). The CDR3 length is 15 residues. CDR3 coding DNA: TGTGCCAGCAGGGAACTACAGGGGAACTTCGACGAGCAGTACTTC. Its translation: CASRELQGNFDEQYF.

This clonotype was observed a few times. The rearrangement links TRBV27 to TRBJ2-3, with a tentative D call TRBD2 (6 bases). CDR1 is MNHEY and CDR2 is SMNVEV in the germline V gene (reference sequence). V was pared by 4 bases and J by 6 bases, with 14 bases between. The CDR3 totals 14 residues. The CDR3 reads CASSSGVSRDTQYF. CDR3 DNA sequence: TGTGCCAGCAGTTCGGGGGTCTCCAGGGATACGCAGTATTTT.

This clonotype was seen a handful of times. The chain is built from TRBV21-1 and TRBJ1-1; TRBD1, the table's D call, was not compared with the DNA. TRBV21-1 is assigned pseudogene status. The CDR3 loop spans 11 amino acids. CDR3 in amino acids: CASLGGTEAFF. The CDR3 nucleotides read TGTGCCAGCTTAGGGGGCACTGAAGCTTTCTTT.

This clonotype was counted only a few times. The chain employs TRBV6-1 and TRBJ1-4, with D uncertain. Trimming removed 7 bases from V and 10 bases from J, with 10 bases in between. The germline V gene encodes CDR1 MNHNS and CDR2 SASEGT. The CDR3 has 11 amino acids. This CDR3 reads CASTEWGKLFF. The CDR3, as DNA: TGTGCCAGCACCGAGTGGGGAAAACTGTTTTTT.

J is TRBJ1-3 and V is TRBV20-1; 9 nucleotides match TRBD1. V lost 8 bases and J lost 0; bases outside the gene matches: 5. This CDR3 is 14 amino acids long. Per germline, CDR1 DFQATT and CDR2 SNEGSKA (reference sequence). The CDR3 spells CSTGQGSSGNTIYF. CDR3 DNA sequence: TGCAGTACGGGACAGGGAAGCTCTGGAAACACCATATATTTT.

The chain carries TRBV5-1 and TRBJ2-7; possibly TRBD2 for D (6 bases). This CDR3 is 14 amino acids long. Germline V gene data show CDR1 as SGHRS and CDR2 as YFSETQ. V dropped 4 bases and J dropped 5 bases, with 16 bases sitting between them. DNA of the CDR3: TGCGCCAGCAGCCGGGGGACCCCAGGGCACGAGCAGTACTTC. Residues: CASSRGTPGHEQYF.

The gene calls are TRBV3-1 and TRBJ2-7, with TRBD2 matching over 7 bases. Germline trimming cut 3 bases from V and 3 bases from J; bases unmatched to any gene: 8. The CDR3 is 15 residues long. CDR1 and CDR2 from the germline V gene are LGHDT and YNNKEL (reference sequence). The CDR3 here is CASSQGGTGVYEQYF. Here the CDR3 DNA reads TGTGCCAGCAGCCAGGGGGGGACGGGAGTCTACGAGCAGTACTTC.